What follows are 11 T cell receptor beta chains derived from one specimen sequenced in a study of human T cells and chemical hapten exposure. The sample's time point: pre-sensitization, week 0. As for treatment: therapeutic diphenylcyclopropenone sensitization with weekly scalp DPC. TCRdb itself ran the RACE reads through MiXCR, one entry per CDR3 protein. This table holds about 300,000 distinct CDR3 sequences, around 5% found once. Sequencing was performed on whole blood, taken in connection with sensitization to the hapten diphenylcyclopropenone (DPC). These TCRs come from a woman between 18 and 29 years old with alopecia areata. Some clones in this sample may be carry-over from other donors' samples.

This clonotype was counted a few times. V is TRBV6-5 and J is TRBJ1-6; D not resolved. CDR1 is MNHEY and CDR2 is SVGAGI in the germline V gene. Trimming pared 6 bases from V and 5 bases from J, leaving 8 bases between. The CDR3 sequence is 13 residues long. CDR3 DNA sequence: TGTGCCAGCAGCGCACAGAATAATTCACCCCTCCACTTT. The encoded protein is CASSAQNNSPLHF.

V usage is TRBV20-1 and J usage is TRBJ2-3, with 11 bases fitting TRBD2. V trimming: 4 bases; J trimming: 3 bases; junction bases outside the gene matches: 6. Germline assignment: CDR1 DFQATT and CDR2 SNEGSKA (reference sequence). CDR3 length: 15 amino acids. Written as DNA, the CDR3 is TGCAGTGCTACCGCCTCTAGCGGGAGGACAGATACGCAGTATTTT. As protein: CSATASSGRTDTQYF.

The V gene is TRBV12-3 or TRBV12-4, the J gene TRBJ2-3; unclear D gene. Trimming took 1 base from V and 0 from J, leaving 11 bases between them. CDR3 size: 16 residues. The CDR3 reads CASSLVHPISTDTQYF. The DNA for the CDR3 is TGTGCCAGCAGTTTAGTACACCCCATTAGCACAGATACGCAGTATTTT.

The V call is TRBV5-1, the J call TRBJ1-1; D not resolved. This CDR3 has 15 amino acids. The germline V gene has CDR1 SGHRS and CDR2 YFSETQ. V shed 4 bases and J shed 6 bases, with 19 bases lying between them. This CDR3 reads CASSGAHSVYSEAFF. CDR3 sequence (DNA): TGCGCCAGCAGCGGAGCACATTCTGTCTACTCTGAAGCTTTCTTT.

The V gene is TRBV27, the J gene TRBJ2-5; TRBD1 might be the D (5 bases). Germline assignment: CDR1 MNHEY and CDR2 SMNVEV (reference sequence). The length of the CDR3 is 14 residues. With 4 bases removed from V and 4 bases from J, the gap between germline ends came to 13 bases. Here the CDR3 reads CASSSHPQGETQYF. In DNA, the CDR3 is TGTGCCAGCAGTTCCCACCCCCAGGGAGAGACCCAGTACTTC.

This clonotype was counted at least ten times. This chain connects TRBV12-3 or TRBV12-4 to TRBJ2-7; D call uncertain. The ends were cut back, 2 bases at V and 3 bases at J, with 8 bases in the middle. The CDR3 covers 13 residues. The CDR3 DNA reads TGTGCCAGCAGTTTAACAGACGGCTACGAGCAGTACTTC. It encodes CASSLTDGYEQYF.

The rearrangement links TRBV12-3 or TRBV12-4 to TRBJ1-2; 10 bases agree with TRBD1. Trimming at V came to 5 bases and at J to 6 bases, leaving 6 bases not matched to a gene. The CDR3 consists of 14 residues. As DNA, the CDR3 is TGTGCCAGCAGTCTCCTGACAGGGGGCAATGGCTACACCTTC. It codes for CASSLLTGGNGYTF.

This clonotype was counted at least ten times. CDR3 loop: CASSFRTGEGYEQYF. The CDR3, as DNA: TGTGCCAGCAGCTTCCGGACAGGGGAGGGTTACGAGCAGTACTTC. The J gene is TRBJ2-7, the V gene TRBV11-3; TRBD1 aligns across 9 bases. The CDR3 sequence is 15 residues long. The V gene's germline CDR1 is SGHNT and CDR2 YENEEA. The V gene end was trimmed by 3 bases and the J gene end by 4 bases; junction bases not matched to a gene: 7.

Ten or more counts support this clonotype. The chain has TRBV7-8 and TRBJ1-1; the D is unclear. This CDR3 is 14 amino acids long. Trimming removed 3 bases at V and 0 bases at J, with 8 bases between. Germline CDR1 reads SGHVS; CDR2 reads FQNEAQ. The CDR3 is CASSFPGMNTEAFF. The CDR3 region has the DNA TGTGCCAGCAGCTTTCCCGGGATGAACACTGAAGCTTTCTTT.

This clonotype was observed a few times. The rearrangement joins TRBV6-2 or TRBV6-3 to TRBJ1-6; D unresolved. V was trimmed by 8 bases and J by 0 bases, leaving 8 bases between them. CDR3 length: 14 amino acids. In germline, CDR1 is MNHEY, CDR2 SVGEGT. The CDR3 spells CASDRSSYNSPLHF. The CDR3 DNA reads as TGTGCCAGCGATAGGAGCTCCTATAATTCACCCCTCCACTTT.

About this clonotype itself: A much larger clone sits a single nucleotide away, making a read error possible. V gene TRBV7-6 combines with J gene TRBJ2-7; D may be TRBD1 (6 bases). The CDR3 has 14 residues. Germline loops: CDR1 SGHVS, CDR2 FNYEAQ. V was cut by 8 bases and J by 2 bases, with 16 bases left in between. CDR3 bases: TGTGCCAGCGGCCCCCGGACAGACCCCTACGAGCAGTACTTC. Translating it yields CASGPRTDPYEQYF.